This TCR beta chain was captured by sequencing in a study of blood T cell repertoires in COVID-19. Study information: Specimens from acute and convalescent COVID-19 originated in the United States, Italy and Spain. The cDNA or gDNA used as material had been derived from T cells, B-cell-depleted T cells, or PBMCs.

V lost 4 bases, J lost 4 bases, and 17 bases lay in between. Germline-derived CDR1 and CDR2 are KGHSH and LQKENI. CDR3 length equals 16 residues. The authors' processing: Cell counts per sample came from amplifying reference gene primers. The table came from immunoSEQ multiplex PCR; TCRdb's copy has only in-frame clones and leaves some out. That table is the source of V, J and clone size, and D and trimming were worked out from the DNA. The table records about 100,000 clones, approximately 85% of them present only once. The receptor was derived from an elderly woman with active or convalescent COVID-19. The specimen was peripheral blood. The chain recombines TRBV18 with TRBJ1-5; TRBD1 is a possible D gene (5 bases). CDR3 nucleotide sequence: TGTGCCAGCTCACAGGGACCGCGGGGTGGGAATCAGCCCCAGCATTTT. It yields the protein CASSQGPRGGNQPQHF.